Below, 17 T cell receptor beta chains from the same sample are listed, as sequenced in a study of shared clonotypes between healthy human individuals (dated by TCRdb to between 2020 and 2021). The library was built by means of the immunoSEQ multiplex PCR assay. TCRdb obtained this table from immuneACCESS and retained in-frame rearrangements with V and J assigned. These tables miss some clones; where compared with another copy, unresolved V genes account for less than half of the shortfall, and the remainder is unexplained. Across this sample there are about 480,000 clones, with 75% to 80% seen only once. Of the sample, around 12% is held by the ten largest clones. The specimen was PBMCs. The receptors stem from a woman in her thirties or forties in good health. Some clones in this sample may be carry-over from other donors' samples.

This clone was counted between two and nine times. The chain has TRBV10-1 and TRBJ2-1; TRBD2 matches at 8 bases. Germline CDR1 reads WNHNN; CDR2 reads SYGVQD (reference sequence). This CDR3 region has 14 residues. After removal of 2 bases from V and 3 bases from J, the junction contained 0 bases not matched to a gene. CDR3 DNA: TGCGCCAGCAGTGAGACTAGCGGCTACAATGAGCAGTTCTTC. Translated, it gives CASSETSGYNEQFF.

This clone came up a few times. The chain joins TRBV28 to TRBJ1-3, with 9 bases aligning to TRBD1. Trimming at V came to 7 bases and at J to 5 bases, leaving 9 bases not matched to a gene. The CDR3 spans 15 residues. CDR1 and CDR2 (germline): MDHEN, SYDVKM. CDR3 protein: CASTHGDRARNTIYF. The CDR3 nucleotides are TGTGCCAGCACGCACGGGGACAGGGCTAGAAACACCATATATTTT.

V is TRBV28 and J is TRBJ1-2; no definite D call. This CDR3 is 14 amino acids long. CDR1 and CDR2 from the germline V gene are MDHEN and SYDVKM. Trimming took 1 base from V and 3 from J, leaving 9 bases between them. In DNA, the CDR3 is TGTGCCAGCAGTTTATTTACGGTACACTATGGCTACACCTTC. Encoded protein: CASSLFTVHYGYTF.

This clone was counted a single time. This sequence joins TRBV28 and TRBJ1-2; D is perhaps TRBD1 (5 bases). The CDR3 is made up of 15 amino acids. V shed 6 bases and J shed 4 bases, with 18 bases lying between them. Germline V lookup: CDR1 MDHEN, CDR2 SYDVKM. The CDR3 spells CASSPSGAESYGYTF. CDR3 nucleotides: TGTGCCAGCAGCCCATCCGGGGCCGAGTCCTATGGCTACACCTTC.

The V and J genes are TRBV5-1 and TRBJ2-2, with TRBD2 matching 15 bases. V dropped 5 bases and J dropped 5; count of bases not matched to a gene: 7. The CDR3 extends over 17 amino acids. From germline, CDR1 is SGHRS and CDR2 YFSETQ. CDR3: CASSPGTSGRSTGELFF. The CDR3 bases are TGCGCCAGCAGTCCCGGGACTAGCGGGAGGTCTACCGGGGAGCTGTTTTTT.

The rearrangement joins TRBV6-5 to TRBJ1-2; 11 bases are shared with TRBD1. V lost 6 bases, J lost 7 bases, and 10 bases stayed unmatched. The CDR3 length is 15 residues. CDR1 MNHEY and CDR2 SVGAGI come from the germline V gene. Here the CDR3 reads CASSSRTGGMGGYTF. CDR3 nucleotide sequence: TGTGCCAGCAGCTCTAGGACAGGGGGCATGGGTGGCTACACCTTC.

The gene calls are TRBV11-3 and TRBJ2-1, with D perhaps TRBD2 (5 bases). The length of the CDR3 is 15 residues. Trimming stripped 0 bases from V and 1 base from J, with 7 bases between. Per the germline V gene, CDR1 is SGHNT and CDR2 is YENEEA. The CDR3, as DNA: TGTGCCAGCAGCTTAGAGGGAGCTTCCTACAATGAGCAGTTCTTC. This encodes CASSLEGASYNEQFF.

This clone was seen a single time. With a much larger clone just one base away, this may be a read error. The sample holds other DNA sequences that translate to the same CDR3. V and J are TRBV29-1 and TRBJ1-4; no definite D call. Per germline, CDR1 SQVTM and CDR2 ANQGSEA. V gave up 6 bases and J gave up 5 bases, with 13 bases separating them. The CDR3 consists of 13 residues. The CDR3 protein is CSVRKSPNEKLFF. DNA of the CDR3: TGCAGCGTCCGAAAGTCCCCGAATGAAAAACTGTTTTTT.

This clone was picked up a small number of times. The V call is TRBV18, the J call TRBJ1-1; D gene uncertain. The CDR3 is 15 residues long. Trimming removed 5 bases at V and 1 base at J, with 14 bases between. The V gene's germline CDR1 is KGHSH and CDR2 LQKENI. The CDR3 is CASSRALGRNTEAFF. For the CDR3, the DNA is TGTGCCAGCTCAAGAGCCTTGGGGAGGAACACTGAAGCTTTCTTT.

The chain is built from TRBV27 and TRBJ2-4; D might be TRBD1 or TRBD2, each matching 8 bases. V was cut by 8 bases and J by 5 bases, with 22 bases left in between. This CDR3 is 16 amino acids long. CDR1 and CDR2 from the germline V gene are MNHEY and SMNVEV (reference sequence). CDR3 sequence: CASRGGRGLGENIQYF. As DNA, the CDR3 is TGTGCCAGCCGGGGGGGCAGGGGGCTCGGGGAAAACATTCAGTACTTC.

The V gene is TRBV5-4, the J gene TRBJ2-1; unclear D gene. In germline, CDR1 is SGHNT, CDR2 YYREEE (reference sequence). The CDR3 is made up of 15 amino acids. Deletions cut 3 bases from V and 0 bases from J, with 10 bases between. CDR3: CASSSIIGSYNEQFF. The DNA for the CDR3 is TGTGCCAGCAGCTCCATAATAGGCTCCTACAATGAGCAGTTCTTC.

The rearrangement joins TRBV5-4 to TRBJ1-2, with a possible D match to TRBD1 (5 bases). The CDR3 sequence is 16 residues long. V was cut by 4 bases and J by 7 bases, with 23 bases left in between. Germline V gives CDR1 SGHNT, CDR2 YYREEE (reference sequence). CDR3 in DNA: TGTGCCAGCAGCAGCCAGGCAGGGTCTGGGGGAGGTGGCTACACCTTC. Translating it yields CASSSQAGSGGGGYTF.

This clone was recorded once. V gene TRBV11-2 combines with J gene TRBJ2-1, with TRBD2 matching over 10 bases. J lost 3 bases, V lost 1 base, and 6 bases had no gene match. Looked up from germline, CDR1 is SGHAT and CDR2 is FQNNGV. This CDR3 is 17 amino acids long. The CDR3 region is CASSLAPGLAVYNEQFF. In DNA, the CDR3 is TGTGCCAGCAGCTTAGCTCCTGGACTAGCGGTCTACAATGAGCAGTTCTTC.

This chain uses TRBV7-3 with TRBJ2-2, with 9 bases matching TRBD1. Trimming took 5 bases from V and 6 from J; bases not matched to a gene: 10. CDR1 and CDR2 from the germline V gene are SGHTA and FQGTGA. The length of the CDR3 is 16 residues. CDR3 region: CASSQTGGALSGELFF. CDR3 in DNA: TGTGCCAGCAGCCAAACAGGGGGCGCATTATCCGGGGAGCTGTTTTTT.

The V gene is TRBV5-1, the J gene TRBJ2-7, with D possibly matching TRBD2 (6 bases). Trimming removed 0 bases from V and 5 bases from J, with 9 bases in between. The length of the CDR3 is 13 residues. The germline V gene has CDR1 SGHRS and CDR2 YFSETQ. CDR3 protein: CASSLAGSHEQYF. The CDR3 nucleotides are TGCGCCAGCAGCTTGGCCGGGAGTCACGAGCAGTACTTC.

The chain couples TRBV11-3 to TRBJ2-1; TRBD1 aligns across 9 bases. CDR3 length: 14 amino acids. Germline V gene data show CDR1 as SGHNT and CDR2 as YENEEA. The junction had 4 bases not matched to a gene; V was cut back by 5 bases and J by 5 bases. The CDR3 coding sequence is TGTGCCAGCAGCGGGGACAGGGTGAACAATGAGCAGTTCTTC. Encoded protein: CASSGDRVNNEQFF. Using reference TRBV11-3 and TRBJ2-1 for the parts outside the CDR3, the full variable domain is EAGVVQSPRYKIIEKKQPVAFWCNPISGHNTLYWYLQNLGQGPELLIRYENEEAVDDSQLPKDRFSAERLKGVDSTLKIQPAELGDSAVYLCASSGDRVNNEQFFGPGTRLTVL.

The V call is TRBV5-4, the J call TRBJ2-7; D gene uncertain. Germline V gives CDR1 SGHNT, CDR2 YYREEE (reference sequence). Trimming removed 3 bases from V and 0 bases from J, with 7 bases in between. There are 13 residues in the CDR3. This CDR3 reads CASSSSSSYEQYF. The CDR3 region has the DNA TGTGCCAGCAGCTCCTCGAGCTCCTACGAGCAGTACTTC.